Described below is a single TCR beta chain sequence and its context. Its antigen is still unknown. This sample also contains other DNA sequences that code for the same CDR3. The sample is drawn from a study of T cells in localized non-small cell lung cancer. Study-level points and caveats: Analysis by sequencing included only one tumor region, so heterogeneity remains possible. In adjacent lung, a median roughly 58 of the top 100 tumor clones were found.

Measured with immunoSEQ multiplex PCR; TCRdb has only the in-frame clones, and not every one. The data hold about 31,000 clones, with roughly 86% observed a single time. Trimming pared 3 bases from V and 0 bases from J, leaving 9 bases between. CDR1 and CDR2 from the germline V gene are MDHEN and SYDVKM. The CDR3 extends over 15 amino acids. The sequenced sample was peripheral blood mononuclear cells, obtained before any cancer treatment. This chain links TRBV28 with TRBJ1-3, with TRBD1 as a possible D gene (5 bases). The TCR originated in a woman aged 40 to 75 with stage III lung adenocarcinoma. The CDR3 DNA reads as TGTGCCAGCAGTTTCGGGGGTTCCTCTGGAAACACCATATATTTT. This translates into CASSFGGSSGNTIYF. Variable domain in full (rest from reference TRBV28 and TRBJ1-3): DVKVTQSSRYLVKRTGEKVFLECVQDMDHENMFWYRQDPGLGLRLIYFSYDVKMKEKGDIPEGYSVSREKKERFSLILESASTNQTSMYLCASSFGGSSGNTIYFGEGSWLTVV.